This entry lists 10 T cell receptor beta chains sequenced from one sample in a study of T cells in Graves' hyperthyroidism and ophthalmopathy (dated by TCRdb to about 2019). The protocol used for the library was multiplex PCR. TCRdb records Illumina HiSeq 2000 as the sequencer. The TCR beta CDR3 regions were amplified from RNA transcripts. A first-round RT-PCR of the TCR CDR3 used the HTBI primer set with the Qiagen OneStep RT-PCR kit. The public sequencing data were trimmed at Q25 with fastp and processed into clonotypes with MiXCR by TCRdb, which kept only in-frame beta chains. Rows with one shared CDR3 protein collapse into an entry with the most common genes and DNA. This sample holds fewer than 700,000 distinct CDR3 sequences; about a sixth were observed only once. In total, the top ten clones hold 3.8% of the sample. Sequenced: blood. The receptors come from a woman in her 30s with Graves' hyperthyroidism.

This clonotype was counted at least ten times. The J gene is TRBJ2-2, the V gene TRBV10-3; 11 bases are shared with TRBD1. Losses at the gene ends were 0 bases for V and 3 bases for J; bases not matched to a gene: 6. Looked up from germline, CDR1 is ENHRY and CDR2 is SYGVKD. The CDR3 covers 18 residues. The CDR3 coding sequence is TGTGCCATCAGTGAGTCCTGGACAGGGGGCCGCTACACCGGGGAGCTGTTTTTT. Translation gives CAISESWTGGRYTGELFF.

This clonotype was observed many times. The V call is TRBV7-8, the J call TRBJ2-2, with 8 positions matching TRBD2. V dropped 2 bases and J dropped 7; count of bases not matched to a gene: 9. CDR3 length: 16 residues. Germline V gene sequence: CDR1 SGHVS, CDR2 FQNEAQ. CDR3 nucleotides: TGTGCCAGCAGCTTACAAGCGGGAGTGCGGAACGGGGAGCTGTTTTTT. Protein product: CASSLQAGVRNGELFF.

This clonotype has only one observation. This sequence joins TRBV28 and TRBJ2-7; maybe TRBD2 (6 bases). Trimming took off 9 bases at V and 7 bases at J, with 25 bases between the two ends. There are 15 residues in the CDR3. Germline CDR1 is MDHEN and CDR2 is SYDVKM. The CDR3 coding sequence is TGTGCCAGTAGCGCTCCGGGACTGGGCTACAATGAGCAGTACTTC. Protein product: CASSAPGLGYNEQYF.

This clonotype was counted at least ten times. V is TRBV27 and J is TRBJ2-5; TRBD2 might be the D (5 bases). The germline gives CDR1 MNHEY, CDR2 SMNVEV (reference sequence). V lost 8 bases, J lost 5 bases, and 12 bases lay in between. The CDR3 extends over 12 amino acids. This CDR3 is CASGSFTETQYF. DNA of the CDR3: TGTGCCAGCGGGAGTTTTACGGAGACCCAGTACTTC.

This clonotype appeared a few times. The CDR3 protein is CAWRSRPGELFF. In DNA form, the CDR3 reads TGTGCCTGGAGGTCGCGGCCCGGGGAGCTGTTTTTT. The chain links TRBV30 to TRBJ2-2; no clear D. With 3 bases removed from V and 6 bases from J, the gap between germline ends came to 8 bases. The CDR3 consists of 12 residues. Per the germline V gene, CDR1 is GTSNPN and CDR2 is SVGIG (reference sequence).

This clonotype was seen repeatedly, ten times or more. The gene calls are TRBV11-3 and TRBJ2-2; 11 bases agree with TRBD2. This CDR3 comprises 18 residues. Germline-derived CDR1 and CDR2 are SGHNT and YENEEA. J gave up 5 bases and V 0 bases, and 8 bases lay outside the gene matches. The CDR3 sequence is CASSLELVLAGGTGELFF. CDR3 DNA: TGTGCCAGCAGCTTAGAACTGGTGCTAGCGGGAGGAACCGGGGAGCTGTTTTTT.

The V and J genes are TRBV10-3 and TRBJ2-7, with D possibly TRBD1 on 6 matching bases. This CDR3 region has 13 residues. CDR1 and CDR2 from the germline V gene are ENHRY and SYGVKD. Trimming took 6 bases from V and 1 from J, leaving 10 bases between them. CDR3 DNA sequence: TGTGCCATCAGCCCGGGACATTCCTACGAGCAGTACTTC. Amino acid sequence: CAISPGHSYEQYF.

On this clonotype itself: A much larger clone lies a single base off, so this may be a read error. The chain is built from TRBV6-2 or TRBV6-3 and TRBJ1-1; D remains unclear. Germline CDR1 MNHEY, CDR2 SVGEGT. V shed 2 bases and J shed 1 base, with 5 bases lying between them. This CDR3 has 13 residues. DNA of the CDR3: TGTGCCAGCAGTTACGGGTGGAACACTGAAGCTTTCTTT. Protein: CASSYGWNTEAFF.

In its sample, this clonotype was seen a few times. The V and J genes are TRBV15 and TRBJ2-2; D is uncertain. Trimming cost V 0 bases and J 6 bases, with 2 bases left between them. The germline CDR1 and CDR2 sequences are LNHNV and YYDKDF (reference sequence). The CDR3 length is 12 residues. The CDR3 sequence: CATSRDAGELFF. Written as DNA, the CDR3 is TGTGCCACCAGCAGAGATGCCGGGGAGCTGTTTTTT. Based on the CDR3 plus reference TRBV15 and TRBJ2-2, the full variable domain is DAMVIQNPRYQVTQFGKPVTLSCSQTLNHNVMYWYQQKSSQAPKLLFHYYDKDFNNEADTPDNFQSRRPNTSFCFLDIRSPGLGDTAMYLCATSRDAGELFFGEGSRLTVL.

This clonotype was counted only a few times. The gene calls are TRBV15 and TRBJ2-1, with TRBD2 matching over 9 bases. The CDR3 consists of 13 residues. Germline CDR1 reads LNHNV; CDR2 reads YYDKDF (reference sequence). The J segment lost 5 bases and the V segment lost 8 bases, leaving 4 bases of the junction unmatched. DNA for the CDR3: TGTGCCACCGCCCTAGCGGGAAACAATGAGCAGTTCTTC. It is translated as CATALAGNNEQFF.